Below are 22 T cell receptor beta chains sequenced from a single sample in a study of tumor-infiltrating lymphocytes in primary liver carcinoma. With a constant-region primer, TCR beta cDNA was made from 400 to 550 ng of total RNA. Construction of TCR beta libraries relied on three successive nested multiplex PCR rounds employing slightly modified ARM-PCR. The first two PCR rounds used TRBV1-TRBV30 forward primers with a C-beta reverse primer, about 10 cycles each. TCRdb processed the multiplex PCR reads anew with MiXCR; each CDR3 protein has one entry. Of about 310,000 distinct CDR3 sequences listed, over 55% are singletons. Extraction also yielded germline DNA, while blood RNA was obtained from unsorted whole blood. Material: peripheral blood. The receptors derive from a man aged 35 to 55 with primary liver carcinoma and hepatitis B virus infection.

A remark on this clonotype: A much larger clone lies one base from this, so it may be a read error. The rearrangement links TRBV6-5 to TRBJ2-7, with D perhaps TRBD1 (6 bases). Germline values: CDR1 MNHEY, CDR2 SVGAGI. V lost 8 bases and J 12 bases, leaving 23 bases between the germline ends. This CDR3 contains 13 residues. As DNA, the CDR3 is TGTGCCAGCTGTTCGACAGGCCAGTCTTTTCCGTACTTC. Protein sequence: CASCSTGQSFPYF.

With regard to this clonotype: Germline and junction disagree at one end, which may indicate a read error. The V and J genes are TRBV29-1 and TRBJ2-1, with D maybe TRBD2 (6 bases). TRBJ2-7 matches the DNA end more closely, so the J call is doubtful. CDR1 SQVTM and CDR2 ANQGSEA come from the germline V gene. The CDR3 totals 14 residues. CDR3 sequence reads: CNVEYGGTGNEQYF. Written as DNA, the CDR3 is TGCAACGTTGAATATGGCGGGACGGGCAATGAGCAGTACTTC.

Of note for this clonotype: Relative to the germline gene, one junction end is altered; a read error may explain this. This chain links TRBV28 with TRBJ2-3; a possible D gene is TRBD2 (5 bases). The germline V gene has CDR1 MDHEN and CDR2 SYDVKM. The length of the CDR3 is 13 residues. CDR3 DNA: TGTACCAGTACGGGTAGCATCCCCGGGGAGCAGTATTTT. It translates to CTSTGSIPGEQYF.

Concerning this clonotype: Being one base from a much bigger clone, this may be a read error. The gene calls are TRBV4-1 and TRBJ2-3; the match to TRBD2 covers 8 bases. This CDR3 spans 17 amino acids. Germline V lookup: CDR1 MGHRA, CDR2 YSYEKL. The CDR3 nucleotides read TGCGCCAGCAGCCTCACAAGCCCAGCGGGGGACACAGATATGCAGTATTTT. Translating it yields CASSLTSPAGDTDMQYF.

For this clonotype: A single base separates this from a much larger clone, so it may be a read error. The J gene is TRBJ2-7, the V gene TRBV12-3 or TRBV12-4, with TRBD2 matching 10 bases. The CDR3 length is 15 residues. This CDR3 reads CVSSPGLAEYYEQYF. In nucleotides, the CDR3 is TGTGTCAGCAGCCCCGGACTAGCGGAATACTACGAGCAGTACTTC.

About this clonotype: A much larger clone sits a single nucleotide away, making a read error possible. The chain links TRBV6-6 to TRBJ1-1; D remains ambiguous. The V end was cut by 6 bases, the J end by 1 base, with 9 bases between. CDR3 length equals 13 residues. Looked up from germline, CDR1 is MNHNY and CDR2 is SVGAGI (reference sequence). DNA for the CDR3: TGTGCCAGCAGACTTGACAAGAACACTGAAGCTTTCTTT. Amino acids: CASRLDKNTEAFF.

Details on this clonotype: A much larger clone sits a single nucleotide away, making a read error possible. This chain links TRBV6-1 with TRBJ2-7; 8 bases are shared with TRBD1. Germline assignment: CDR1 MNHNS and CDR2 SASEGT. The CDR3 loop spans 16 amino acids. CDR3: CARSVGSDRGAYEQYF. CDR3 DNA: TGTGCCAGAAGTGTCGGCTCCGACAGGGGAGCCTACGAGCAGTACTTC.

This clonotype showed up many times. The chain joins TRBV6-6 to TRBJ2-6; unclear D gene. The germline V gene has CDR1 MNHNY and CDR2 SVGAGI (reference sequence). The CDR3 has 17 residues. Trimming removed 2 bases at V and 1 base at J, with 12 bases between. The CDR3: CASSYSPPWSGANVLTF. The CDR3 DNA is TGTGCCAGCAGTTACAGTCCCCCATGGTCTGGGGCCAACGTCCTGACTTTC.

Regarding this clonotype: Possible read error: a much larger clone is one base away. The chain is built from TRBV6-6 and TRBJ2-3; D unresolved. This CDR3 spans 13 amino acids. CDR1 and CDR2 (germline): MNHNY, SVGAGI (reference sequence). The CDR3 bases are TGTGTCAGCAGTTACTCGTGGGGAGATACGCAGTATTTT. Its protein is CVSSYSWGDTQYF.

Details on this clonotype: It is likely a read error, because the conserved phenylalanine at the end of the CDR3 is missing. The V call is TRBV29-1, the J call TRBJ2-6; D ambiguous. This CDR3 has 12 amino acids. Trimming stripped 7 bases from V and 0 bases from J, with 4 bases between. The germline gives CDR1 SQVTM, CDR2 ANQGSEA. CDR3 sequence reads: CSAYSGANVLTL. CDR3 bases: TGCAGCGCCTACTCTGGGGCCAACGTCCTGACTCTC.

As to this clonotype: Compared with germline, one end of the junction differs, possibly owing to a read error. The chain joins TRBV11-2 to TRBJ1-1; D gene uncertain. The CDR3 extends over 13 amino acids. The V gene's germline CDR1 is SGHAT and CDR2 FQNNGV. The CDR3 nucleotides read TGTGTCGGCAGCTCGGGGATCGGCACTGACGCTTTCTTT. Amino acid sequence: CVGSSGIGTDAFF.

The chain combines TRBV10-3 with TRBJ2-2; D is unresolved. CDR1 is ENHRY and CDR2 is SYGVKD in the germline V gene. With 10 bases removed from V and 4 bases from J, the gap between germline ends came to 10 bases. The CDR3 runs 12 residues. This chain's CDR3 is CATRASTGELFF. For the CDR3, the DNA is TGTGCCACTCGGGCCAGCACCGGGGAGCTGTTTTTT.

To note about this clonotype: This may be a read error, as it is one base from a much larger clone. This rearrangement joins TRBV6-2 or TRBV6-3 to TRBJ1-1, with D possibly being TRBD1 (5 bases). The germline V and J ends were trimmed by 9 bases and 0 bases, with 23 bases remaining between them. CDR3 length equals 17 residues. CDR1 and CDR2 (germline): MNHEY, SVGEGT. The DNA of the CDR3 is TGTGCCAGTTCGGGAGTGGCAGGGCAATTCATGAACACTGAAGCTTTCTTT. This translates into CASSGVAGQFMNTEAFF.

Note on this clonotype: A junction boundary mismatches the germline segment, possibly from a read error. The chain carries TRBV5-4 and TRBJ2-5, with D possibly being TRBD1 or TRBD2 (5 bases each). Germline-derived CDR1 and CDR2 are SGHNT and YYREEE (reference sequence). CDR3 length: 15 amino acids. CDR3 amino acids: CTSSLNGDGQDTQYF. The CDR3 DNA reads as TGTACCAGCAGCTTGAACGGGGACGGCCAAGATACCCAGTACTTC. The entire variable domain, with the rest obtained from reference TRBV5-4 and TRBJ2-5, is as follows: ETGVTQSPTHLIKTRGQQVTLRCSSQSGHNTVSWYQQALGQGPQFIFQYYREEENGRGNFPPRFSGLQFPNYSSELNVNALELDDSALYLCTSSLNGDGQDTQYFGPGTRLLVL.

The rearrangement joins TRBV30 to TRBJ2-5; 8 bases match TRBD1. The V segment lost 7 bases and the J segment 5 bases; nucleotides outside the gene matches: 9. CDR3 length: 13 residues. Germline V gene lookup returns CDR1 GTSNPN and CDR2 SVGIG (reference sequence). The CDR3 sequence: CASRTGLGETQYF. CDR3 sequence (DNA): TGTGCCTCCAGGACAGGGCTGGGGGAGACCCAGTACTTC.

Turning to this clonotype: Since a much larger clone is just one base distant, this may be a read error. A read error is likely, as this CDR3 ends without the conserved phenylalanine or tryptophan. This chain connects TRBV4-1 to TRBJ1-5, with TRBD1 matching 10 bases. The length of the CDR3 is 19 residues. Losses at the gene ends were 3 bases for V and 3 bases for J; bases not matched to a gene: 14. The germline CDR1 and CDR2 sequences are MGHRA and YSYEKL. The CDR3 sequence: CASSHSSGTGVGNNQPQHI. The CDR3 coding sequence is TGCGCCAGCAGCCATTCTTCCGGGACAGGGGTGGGTAACAATCAGCCCCAGCATATT.

Points on this clonotype: A much larger clone sits a single nucleotide away, making a read error possible. V gene TRBV12-3 or TRBV12-4 combines with J gene TRBJ1-5, with D tentatively TRBD1 (5 bases). The CDR3 is 13 amino acids. This CDR3 reads CASSLGGSQPRHF. The CDR3, as DNA: TGTGCCAGCAGTTTAGGGGGGAGTCAGCCCCGGCATTTT.

As to this clonotype: The junction departs from the called germline gene at one end, perhaps through a read error. V is TRBV14 and J is TRBJ2-7; D tentatively fits TRBD1 or TRBD2 (5 bases each). This CDR3 has 17 amino acids. Germline values: CDR1 SGHDN, CDR2 FVKESK. DNA for the CDR3: TGTGCCAGCAGCCAAGGTTCAGGGACCCCTCAGGGCTACAAGCAGTACTTC. Its translation: CASSQGSGTPQGYKQYF.

This clonotype was counted many times. The J gene is TRBJ1-1, the V gene TRBV4-1; D is undetermined. The germline V gene encodes CDR1 MGHRA and CDR2 YSYEKL. This CDR3 comprises 17 residues. V shed 0 bases and J shed 2 bases, with 16 bases lying between them. For the CDR3, the DNA is TGCGCCAGCAGCCAAGATCCGGGCGGGAGGAAAAACACTGAAGCTTTCTTT. This translates into CASSQDPGGRKNTEAFF.

CDR3 region: CSAVDRGTEAFF. The CDR3 DNA is TGCAGCGCGGTAGACAGGGGCACTGAAGCTTTCTTT. J is TRBJ1-1 and V is TRBV29-1, with 8 positions matching TRBD1. V lost 7 bases and J lost 4; bases outside the gene matches: 5. CDR3 size: 12 residues. CDR1 and CDR2 from the germline V gene are SQVTM and ANQGSEA.

The V gene is TRBV11-2, the J gene TRBJ2-7, with D perhaps TRBD2 (6 bases). Per germline, CDR1 SGHAT and CDR2 FQNNGV. Trimming shortened V by 4 bases and J by 6 bases, and 16 bases separated the two germline ends. The CDR3 is 14 amino acids. CDR3: CASSSADGGPEQYF. As DNA, the CDR3 is TGTGCCAGCAGCTCAGCGGACGGGGGTCCCGAGCAGTACTTC.

Comment on this clonotype: At one boundary the junction diverges from the germline segment, which might be a read error. The gene calls are TRBV5-1 and TRBJ2-7; TRBD1 matches at 11 bases. CDR3 length: 14 amino acids. The germline gives CDR1 SGHRS, CDR2 YFSETQ. CDR3 coding DNA: TGCGCCAGCAGCCGGACAGGGGGCTCCTACGGGCAGTACTTC. This encodes CASSRTGGSYGQYF.